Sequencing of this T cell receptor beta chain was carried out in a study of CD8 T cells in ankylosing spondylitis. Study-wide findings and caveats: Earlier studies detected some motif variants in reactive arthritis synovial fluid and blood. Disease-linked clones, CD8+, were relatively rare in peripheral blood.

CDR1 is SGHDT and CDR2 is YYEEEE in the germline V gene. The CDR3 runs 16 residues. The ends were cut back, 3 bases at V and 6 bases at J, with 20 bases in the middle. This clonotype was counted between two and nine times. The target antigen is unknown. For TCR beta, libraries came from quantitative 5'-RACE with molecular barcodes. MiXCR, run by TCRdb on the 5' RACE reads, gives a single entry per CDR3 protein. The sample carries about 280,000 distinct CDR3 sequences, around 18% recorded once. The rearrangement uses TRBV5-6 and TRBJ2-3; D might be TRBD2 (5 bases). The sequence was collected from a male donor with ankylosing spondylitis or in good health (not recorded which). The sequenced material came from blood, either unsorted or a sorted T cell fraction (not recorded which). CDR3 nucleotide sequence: TGTGCCAGCAGCTCCCTCCTAGCCACAAGCGCTGATACGCAGTATTTT. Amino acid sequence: CASSSLLATSADTQYF.